This record looks at one T cell receptor (beta chain) sequence and its context. What it binds is unknown. TCRdb called the 5' RACE reads again in MiXCR, with one record for every CDR3 protein. Found here are about 150,000 distinct CDR3 sequences, under 35% of them singletons; the top ten hold 5.5% to 7.5%. The data derive from a study of CD8 T cells in ankylosing spondylitis. The study, taken as a whole, reports: Eight highly homologous variants formed a TCR beta motif that appeared characteristic of ankylosing spondylitis blood.

The receptor was isolated from a male donor with ankylosing spondylitis. Sequencing used synovial fluid, either unsorted or a sorted T cell fraction (not recorded which).

This CDR3 reads CASSSVTSTDTQYF. The CDR3 nucleotides read TGCGCCAGCAGCTCGGTGACCAGCACAGATACGCAGTATTTT. The chain has TRBV10-2 and TRBJ2-3; D is uncertain. CDR1 is WSHSY, CDR2 SAAADI, per germline. This CDR3 is built from 14 residues. Trimming took 6 bases from V and 0 from J, leaving 10 bases between them.